This entry lists 17 T cell receptor beta chains sequenced from one sample in a study of cytomegalovirus exposure and HLA in healthy donors. The PCR had 60 Vbeta and 13 Jbeta primers. The repertoire was sequenced with immunoSEQ multiplex PCR; TCRdb's copy has only in-frame clones and lacks some. Of under 250,000 clones detected, 70% to 85% appear once; the ten largest clones hold over 3.5%. The sequenced material came from PBMCs. These receptors were collected from a male donor in good health and CMV-seronegative.

This rearrangement joins TRBV29-1 to TRBJ1-1; TRBD1 agrees at 11 bases. CDR3 length: 13 amino acids. Germline V gives CDR1 SQVTM, CDR2 ANQGSEA. This chain's CDR3 is CGGDRGTDTEAFF. In nucleotides, the CDR3 is TGCGGGGGGGACAGGGGGACGGACACTGAAGCTTTCTTT. The full variable domain, rest sourced from reference TRBV29-1 and TRBJ1-1, is SAVISQKPSRDICQRGTSLTIQCQVDSQVTMMFWYRQQPGQSLTLIATANQGSEATYESGFVIDKFPISRPNLTFSTLTVSNMSPEDSSIYLCGGDRGTDTEAFFGQGTRLTVV.

This chain joins TRBV5-1 and TRBJ1-3; possibly TRBD1 for D (6 bases). Trimming cost V 4 bases and J 4 bases, with 15 bases left between them. The CDR3 consists of 15 residues. Germline values: CDR1 SGHRS, CDR2 YFSETQ. The CDR3 region is CASSELTGTGNTIYF. DNA for the CDR3: TGCGCCAGCAGCGAATTGACAGGTACAGGAAACACCATATATTTT.

This chain joins TRBV19 and TRBJ2-7, with 9 bases aligning to TRBD2. After removal of 6 bases from V and 2 bases from J, the junction contained 5 bases not matched to a gene. The CDR3 length is 14 residues. In germline, CDR1 is LNHDA, CDR2 SQIVND (reference sequence). CDR3 sequence reads: CASSSTSGPYEQYF. CDR3 bases: TGTGCCAGTAGCTCGACTAGCGGTCCCTACGAGCAGTACTTC.

This clone has only one observation. The V gene is TRBV29-1, the J gene TRBJ2-1; possibly TRBD1 for D (6 bases). The length of the CDR3 is 10 residues. Germline CDR1 SQVTM, CDR2 ANQGSEA. CDR3 region: CRQGYNEQFF. In nucleotides, the CDR3 is TGCAGGCAGGGGTACAATGAGCAGTTCTTC.

The chain has TRBV5-6 and TRBJ1-1, with TRBD1 as a possible D gene (5 bases). In germline, CDR1 is SGHDT, CDR2 YYEEEE. V lost 1 base and J 4 bases, leaving 11 bases between the germline ends. The CDR3 has 14 residues. In nucleotides, the CDR3 is TGTGCCAGCAGCTTGAGGCAGGGCCTCACTGAAGCTTTCTTT. It encodes CASSLRQGLTEAFF.

This rearrangement joins TRBV7-9 to TRBJ2-5; tentatively, D is TRBD1 (5 bases). Trimming took off 2 bases at V and 2 bases at J, with 12 bases between the two ends. The CDR3 is 15 amino acids. Germline V CDR1 and CDR2: SEHNR, FQNEAQ (reference sequence). CDR3 region: CASSLTTGQQETQYF. CDR3 DNA: TGTGCCAGCAGCTTAACTACAGGCCAGCAAGAGACCCAGTACTTC.

This rearrangement joins TRBV14 to TRBJ2-3, with D perhaps matching TRBD1 (6 bases). CDR1 SGHDN and CDR2 FVKESK come from the germline V gene. The CDR3 length is 14 residues. Trimming removed 3 bases from V and 4 bases from J, with 11 bases in between. The CDR3, as DNA: TGTGCCAGCAGCCAGTACGGGACACCAGATACGCAGTATTTT. Translating it yields CASSQYGTPDTQYF.

The chain carries TRBV5-4 and TRBJ2-2, with TRBD1 identical over 8 bases. Germline V gene lookup returns CDR1 SGHNT and CDR2 YYREEE (reference sequence). CDR3 length: 15 amino acids. The ends lost 5 bases at V and 3 bases at J; junction bases unmatched: 6. The CDR3 spells CASRSGGADTGELFF. The CDR3 nucleotides read TGTGCCAGCAGGTCAGGGGGCGCAGACACCGGGGAGCTGTTTTTT.

This sequence joins TRBV6-1 and TRBJ2-7; 8 bases map to TRBD1. The V and J ends lost 5 bases and 3 bases, in that order; junction bases with no gene match: 3. The CDR3 sequence is 13 residues long. Germline CDR1 reads MNHNS; CDR2 reads SASEGT. As DNA, the CDR3 is TGTGCCAGCAGTTCGACAGGGGTCTACGAGCAGTACTTC. Its protein product is CASSSTGVYEQYF.

The chain uses TRBV25-1 and TRBJ2-3; tentative D call: TRBD1 (6 bases). Trimming pared 3 bases from V and 1 base from J, leaving 17 bases between. CDR3 length: 17 amino acids. The germline V gene encodes CDR1 MGHDK and CDR2 SYGVNS. The CDR3 region is CASSDIVWTAGTDTQYF. DNA of the CDR3: TGTGCCAGCAGTGACATCGTTTGGACAGCAGGCACAGATACGCAGTATTTT.

CDR3 sequence (DNA): TGTGCCAGTAGTGGACAGAAGAGATGGCAGACCCAGTACTTC. Encoded protein: CASSGQKRWQTQYF. V and J are TRBV19 and TRBJ2-5; D might be TRBD1 (6 bases). Per germline, CDR1 LNHDA and CDR2 SQIVND (reference sequence). V lost 5 bases and J 6 bases, leaving 16 bases between the germline ends. There are 14 residues in the CDR3.

The chain has TRBV29-1 and TRBJ2-5; 7 bases are shared with TRBD2. The trim removed 6 bases at V and 3 bases at J, leaving 7 bases unmatched. The CDR3 contains 13 residues. Germline values: CDR1 SQVTM, CDR2 ANQGSEA. The CDR3 is CSVWASGKETQYF. The CDR3 coding sequence is TGCAGCGTGTGGGCTAGCGGCAAAGAGACCCAGTACTTC.

The chain is built from TRBV7-9 and TRBJ2-1; TRBD2 matches 7 bases. CDR3 size: 15 residues. The ends lost 5 bases at V and 7 bases at J; junction bases unmatched: 11. Germline V CDR1 and CDR2: SEHNR, FQNEAQ (reference sequence). Here the CDR3 DNA reads TGTGCCAGCAGCCCGTGGGGCGGGAGTCTAAATGAGCAGTTCTTC. It translates to CASSPWGGSLNEQFF.

CDR3 nucleotide sequence: TGCGCCAGCAGCTTGGCCTCTAGCGGGAGGGCCTACGAGCAGTACTTC. Encoded protein: CASSLASSGRAYEQYF. This chain uses TRBV5-1 with TRBJ2-7; 12 bases agree with TRBD2. In germline, CDR1 is SGHRS, CDR2 YFSETQ. Unmatched junction bases numbered 3, after V lost 0 bases and J lost 2 bases. The length of the CDR3 is 16 residues.

The chain carries TRBV4-1 and TRBJ2-1, with 7 nucleotides matching TRBD2. Germline V gene data show CDR1 as MGHRA and CDR2 as YSYEKL. Unmatched junction bases numbered 11, after V lost 4 bases and J lost 2 bases. This CDR3 spans 17 amino acids. CDR3: CASSPSLSGRAYNEQFF. The CDR3 DNA follows: TGCGCCAGCAGCCCCTCCCTTAGCGGGCGGGCCTACAATGAGCAGTTCTTC.

The chain recombines TRBV15 with TRBJ2-7; D perhaps matches TRBD2 (6 bases). The V gene lost 0 bases and the J gene lost 7 bases, with 16 bases spanning the gap. The CDR3 loop spans 15 amino acids. The germline CDR1 and CDR2 sequences are LNHNV and YYDKDF (reference sequence). CDR3 protein: CATSREGGESREQYF. The CDR3 DNA is TGTGCCACCAGCAGAGAGGGCGGGGAGTCTAGAGAGCAGTACTTC.

In nucleotides, the CDR3 is TGTGCCAGCAGCTTAGTAGGCGGGGGCAGGATGAACACTGAAGCTTTCTTT. The encoded protein is CASSLVGGGRMNTEAFF. The gene calls are TRBV7-9 and TRBJ1-1; a possible D gene is TRBD1 (6 bases). The CDR3 totals 17 residues. With 1 base removed from V and 0 bases from J, the gap between germline ends came to 15 bases. Germline V gene data show CDR1 as SEHNR and CDR2 as FQNEAQ (reference sequence).